A single T cell receptor beta chain is shown here with its context. Its antigen is not identified. V gave up 0 bases and J gave up 0 bases, with 3 bases separating them. Germline V CDR1 and CDR2: SGHTA, FQGTGA. This CDR3 has 13 residues. The tumor samples were collected prior to definitive surgery or chemotherapy. Generated by immunoSEQ multiplex PCR, the TCRdb table keeps only in-frame clones and is missing some. The sample records roughly 3,000 clones, about 63% being singletons. The source of the sample is a study of high-grade serous ovarian cancer treatment subgroups. Regarding the study as a whole: TCR clonal relatedness correlated positively with neoantigen level.

The receptor was derived from a human donor with high-grade serous ovarian cancer. Sequencing was done on a sample of tumor tissue. This chain links TRBV7-3 with TRBJ2-7, with D unclear. The CDR3 region has the DNA TGTGCCAGCAGCTTAACCAGCTCCTACGAGCAGTACTTC. It yields the protein CASSLTSSYEQYF.